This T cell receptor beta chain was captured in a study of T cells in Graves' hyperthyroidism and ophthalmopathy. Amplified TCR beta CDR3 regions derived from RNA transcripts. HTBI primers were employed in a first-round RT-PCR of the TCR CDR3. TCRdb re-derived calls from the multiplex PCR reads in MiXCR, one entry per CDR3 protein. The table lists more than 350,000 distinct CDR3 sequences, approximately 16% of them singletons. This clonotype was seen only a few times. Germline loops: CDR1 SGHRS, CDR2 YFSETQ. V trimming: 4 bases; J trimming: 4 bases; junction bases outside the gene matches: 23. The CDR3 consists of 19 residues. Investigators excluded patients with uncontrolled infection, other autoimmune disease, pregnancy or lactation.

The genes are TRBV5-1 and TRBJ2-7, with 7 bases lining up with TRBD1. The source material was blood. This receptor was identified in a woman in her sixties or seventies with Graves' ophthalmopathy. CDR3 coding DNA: TGCGCCAGCAGCCTACGGCCCGACACCGTATCGGGACAGACATACGAGCAGTACTTC. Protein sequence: CASSLRPDTVSGQTYEQYF.